The entry below gives a single T cell receptor beta chain sequence along with its context. The clone's antigen remains unknown. A much larger clone lies one base from this, so it may be a read error. Trimming costs V 6 bases and J 4 bases, and their ends lie 14 bases apart. The CDR3 starts with the cysteine, ends with the phenylalanine, and has 13 residues. This entry keeps only the CDR3 DNA: 39 bases, framed from base 1. According to the germline V gene (reference sequence), CDR1 reads DFQATT and CDR2 reads SNEGSKA. This specimen comes from a study of response to subunit inactivated influenza vaccine listed by TCRdb under 2018. The study in broad terms: The study used deep quantitative T cell receptor repertoire profiling to track responses to a trivalent subunit inactivated influenza vaccine.

What the study reported, not specific to this receptor: It was suggested by the authors that each seasonal influenza vaccination may recruit only a limited number of new T cells.

Libraries were constructed by RT-PCR. Data came from an Illumina HiSeq 2500. The public sequencing data were trimmed at Q25 with fastp and processed into clonotypes with MiXCR by TCRdb, which kept only in-frame beta chains. Merged by CDR3 protein, the rows form single entries marked with the most common genes and DNA. Within this sample are 400,000 to 650,000 distinct CDR3 sequences, with more than 7% of them counted one time only. The ten most abundant clones make up around 14% of the sample. The rearranged chain carries TRBV20-1 and TRBJ2-3; too little of a D gene remains to name it. The sequences come from PBMCs from blood, collected approximately 25 months after vaccination. The clonotype comes from a man aged 50 to 69 who received an inactivated influenza vaccine. Donor details come from another sample of the same person, matched by shared clones. CDR3 reads: CSAWQYIPDTQYF. The nucleotide sequence is TGCAGTGCCTGGCAGTATATCCCAGATACGCAGTATTTT.